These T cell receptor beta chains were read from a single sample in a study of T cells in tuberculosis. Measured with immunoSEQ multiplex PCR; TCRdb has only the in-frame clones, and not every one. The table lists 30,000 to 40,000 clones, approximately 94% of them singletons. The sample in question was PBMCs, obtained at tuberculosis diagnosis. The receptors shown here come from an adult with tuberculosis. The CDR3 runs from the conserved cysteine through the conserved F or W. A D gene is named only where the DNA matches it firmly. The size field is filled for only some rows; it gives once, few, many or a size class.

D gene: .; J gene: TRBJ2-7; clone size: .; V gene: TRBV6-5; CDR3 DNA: TGTGCCAGCAGTTATTCCGACAAGATCTACGAGCAGTACTTC; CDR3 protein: CASSYSDKIYEQYF
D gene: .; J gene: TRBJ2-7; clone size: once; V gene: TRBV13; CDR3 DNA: TGTGCCAGCAGCGCGGACTACGAGCAGTACTTC; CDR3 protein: CASSADYEQYF
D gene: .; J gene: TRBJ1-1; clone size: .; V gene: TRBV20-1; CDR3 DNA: TGCAGTGCCAGCAGGGCTACTGAAGCTTTCTTT; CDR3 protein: CSASRATEAFF
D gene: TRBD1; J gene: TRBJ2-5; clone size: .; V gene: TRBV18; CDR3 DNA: TGTGCCAGCTCACCACTTCCGGGACAGGGGTTTCGAGAGACCCAGTACTTC; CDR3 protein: CASSPLPGQGFRETQYF
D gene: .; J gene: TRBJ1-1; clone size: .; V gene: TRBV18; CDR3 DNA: TGTGCCAGCTCCCAACAAAGAACTGAAGCTTTCTTT; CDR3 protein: CASSQQRTEAFF
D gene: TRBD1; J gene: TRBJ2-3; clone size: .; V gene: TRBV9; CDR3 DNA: TGTGCCAGCAGCGCCCGACAGGGAGATGCAGATACGCAGTATTTT; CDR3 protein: CASSARQGDADTQYF
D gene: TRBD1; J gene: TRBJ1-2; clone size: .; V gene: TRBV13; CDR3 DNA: TGTGCCAGCAGCTCAGGGGGGAAGGGGAATGGCTACACCTTC; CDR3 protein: CASSSGGKGNGYTF
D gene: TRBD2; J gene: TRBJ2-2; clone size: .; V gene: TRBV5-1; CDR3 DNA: TGCGCCAGCAGCTTGATGCTAGCGGGGGCCTTCGCGGACACCGGGGAGCTGTTTTTT; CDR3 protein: CASSLMLAGAFADTGELFF
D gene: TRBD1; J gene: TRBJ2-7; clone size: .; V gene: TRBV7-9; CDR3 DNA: TGTGCCAGCAGCTCACCCGGGACAGCCCTGAGGGAGCAGTACTTC; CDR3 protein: CASSSPGTALREQYF
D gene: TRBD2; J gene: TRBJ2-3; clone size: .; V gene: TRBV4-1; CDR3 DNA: TGCGCCAGCAGCCGCGTACTAGCGGGGGCGGAAGATACGCAGTATTTT; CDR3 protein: CASSRVLAGAEDTQYF
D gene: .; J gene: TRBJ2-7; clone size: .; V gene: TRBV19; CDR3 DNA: TGTGCCAGTAGTATAGGCGGCAGTAAAGCCTACGAGCAGTACTTC; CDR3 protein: CASSIGGSKAYEQYF
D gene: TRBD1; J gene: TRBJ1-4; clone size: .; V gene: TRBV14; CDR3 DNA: TGTGCCAGCAGCCAAATGACAGGGTCTAGTGAAAAACTGTTTTTT; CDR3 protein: CASSQMTGSSEKLFF
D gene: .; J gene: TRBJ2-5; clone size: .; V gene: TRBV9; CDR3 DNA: TGTGCCAGCAGCCCCCAAGAGGGCGCAGGGACCCAGTACTTC; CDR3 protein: CASSPQEGAGTQYF
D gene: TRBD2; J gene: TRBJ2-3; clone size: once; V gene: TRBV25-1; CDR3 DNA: TGTGCCAGCAGTCGCCGGGGGGGCATCACAGATACGCAGTATTTT; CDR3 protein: CASSRRGGITDTQYF
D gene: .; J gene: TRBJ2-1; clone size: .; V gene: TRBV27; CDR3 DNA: TGTGCCAGCAGTTTATTGACTAGAAGCTCCTACAATGAGCAGTTCTTC; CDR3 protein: CASSLLTRSSYNEQFF
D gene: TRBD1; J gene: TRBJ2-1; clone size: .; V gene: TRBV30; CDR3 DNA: TGTGCCTGGAAGGACAGGGATGAGCAGTTCTTC; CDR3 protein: CAWKDRDEQFF